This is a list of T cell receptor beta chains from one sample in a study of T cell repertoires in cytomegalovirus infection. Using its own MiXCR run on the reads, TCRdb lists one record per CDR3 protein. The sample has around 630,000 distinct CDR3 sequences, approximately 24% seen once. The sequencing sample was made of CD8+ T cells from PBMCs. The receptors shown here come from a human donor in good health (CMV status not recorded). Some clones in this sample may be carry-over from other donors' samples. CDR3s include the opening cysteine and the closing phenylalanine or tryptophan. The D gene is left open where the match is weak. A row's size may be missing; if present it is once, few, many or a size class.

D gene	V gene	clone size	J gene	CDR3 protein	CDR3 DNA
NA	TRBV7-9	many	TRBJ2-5	CASSSLLVQGLQETQYF	TGTGCCAGCAGCTCTCTGCTCGTCCAGGGGCTCCAAGAGACCCAGTACTTC
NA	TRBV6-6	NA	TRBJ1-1	CANSYSLGTMNTEAFF	TGTGCCAACAGTTACTCGCTGGGAACCATGAACACTGAAGCTTTCTTT
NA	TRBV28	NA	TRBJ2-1	CASTLIGVIRGAAYNEQFF	TGTGCCAGCACCCTAATTGGGGTGATAAGGGGCGCCGCCTACAATGAGCAGTTCTTC
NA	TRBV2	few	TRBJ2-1	CASVQRGHSTYNEQFF	TGTGCCAGCGTCCAGAGGGGACATTCCACCTACAATGAGCAGTTCTTC
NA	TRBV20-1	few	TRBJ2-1	CSAREGAYNEQFF	TGCAGTGCTAGAGAAGGCGCTTACAATGAGCAGTTCTTC
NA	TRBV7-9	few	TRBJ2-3	CASSLEQNTQYF	TGTGCCAGCAGCTTAGAGCAAAATACGCAGTATTTT
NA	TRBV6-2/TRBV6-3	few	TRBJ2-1	CASNWGVSYNEQFF	TGTGCCAGCAATTGGGGGGTTTCCTACAATGAGCAGTTCTTC
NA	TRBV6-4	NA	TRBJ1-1	CASSRTGFTEAFF	TGTGCCAGCAGTCGAACAGGGTTCACTGAAGCTTTCTTT
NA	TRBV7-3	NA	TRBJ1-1	CASWDKGGRDTEAFF	TGTGCCAGCTGGGACAAGGGAGGCAGAGACACTGAAGCTTTCTTT
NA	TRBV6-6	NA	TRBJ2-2	CASSRTSLNTGELFF	TGTGCCAGCAGTAGGACTTCCTTAAACACCGGGGAGCTGTTTTTT
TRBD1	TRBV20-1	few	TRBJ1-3	CSAGGQADTIYF	TGCAGTGCTGGGGGACAGGCGGACACCATATATTTT
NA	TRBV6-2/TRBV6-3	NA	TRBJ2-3	CASSYHRASDASTDTQYF	TGTGCCAGCAGTTACCACCGAGCTAGCGACGCTAGCACAGATACGCAGTATTTT
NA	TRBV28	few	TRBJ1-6	CASSARGYNSPLHF	TGTGCCAGCAGTGCCCGCGGCTATAATTCACCCCTCCACTTT
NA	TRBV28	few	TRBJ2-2	CASEGTRENTGELFF	TGTGCCAGCGAGGGAACACGGGAAAACACCGGGGAGCTGTTTTTT
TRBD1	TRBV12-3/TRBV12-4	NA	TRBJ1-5	CANSEGQGGRQPQHF	TGTGCCAACAGCGAAGGACAGGGGGGACGTCAGCCCCAGCATTTT
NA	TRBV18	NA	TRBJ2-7	CASSPAADEQYF	TGTGCCAGCTCACCCGCGGCCGACGAGCAGTACTTC
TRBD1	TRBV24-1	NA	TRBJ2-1	CATSDLRDRTRMGSYNEQFF	TGTGCCACCAGTGACCTCCGGGACAGGACTCGAATGGGCTCCTACAATGAGCAGTTCTTC
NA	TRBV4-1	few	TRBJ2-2	CASSLNPYGGPNTGELFF	TGCGCCAGCAGCCTCAACCCCTACGGGGGGCCGAACACCGGGGAGCTGTTTTTT
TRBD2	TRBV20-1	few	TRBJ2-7	CSARSSGVYIYEQYF	TGCAGTGCTAGATCCAGCGGGGTATATATCTACGAGCAGTACTTC
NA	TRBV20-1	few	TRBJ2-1	CSAATEMRVHEQFF	TGCAGTGCTGCGACGGAAATGAGGGTACATGAGCAGTTCTTC
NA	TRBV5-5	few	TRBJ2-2	CASSLALGKGLGDTGELFF	TGTGCCAGCAGCTTGGCCCTAGGGAAAGGCCTAGGAGACACCGGGGAGCTGTTTTTT
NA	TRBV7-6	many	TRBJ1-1	CASRAGTGQNTEAFF	TGTGCCAGCAGGGCCGGGACGGGACAGAACACTGAAGCTTTCTTT
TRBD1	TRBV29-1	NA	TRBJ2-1	CSVCLTGLNEQFF	TGCAGCGTTTGCTTGACAGGGCTCAATGAGCAGTTCTTC
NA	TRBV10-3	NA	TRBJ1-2	CAIRSKGRGSNYGYTF	TGTGCCATCAGGTCAAAAGGACGGGGGAGTAACTATGGCTACACCTTC
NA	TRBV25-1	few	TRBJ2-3	CASSDSGQGTDTQYF	TGTGCCAGCAGTGATTCTGGGCAGGGAACAGATACGCAGTATTTT
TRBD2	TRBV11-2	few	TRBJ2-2	CASSLTGTSNTGELFF	TGTGCCAGCAGCTTAACCGGGACTAGCAACACCGGGGAGCTGTTTTTT
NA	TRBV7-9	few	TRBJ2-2	CASSSSSSNTGELFF	TGTGCCAGCAGCTCGTCCTCATCGAACACCGGGGAGCTGTTTTTT
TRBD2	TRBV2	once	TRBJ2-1	CASRNGGSEQFF	TGTGCCAGCAGAAACGGGGGGAGTGAGCAGTTCTTC
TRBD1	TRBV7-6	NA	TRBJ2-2	CASRDSTGELFF	TGTGCTAGCCGGGACAGCACCGGGGAGCTGTTTTTT
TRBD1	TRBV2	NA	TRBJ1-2	CASSELFRDSPNYGYTF	TGTGCCAGCAGTGAACTGTTCCGGGACAGTCCTAACTATGGCTACACCTTC
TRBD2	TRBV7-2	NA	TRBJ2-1	CASSFLSGGVSYNEQFF	TGTGCCAGCAGCTTCTTGAGCGGGGGTGTGTCTTACAATGAGCAGTTCTTC
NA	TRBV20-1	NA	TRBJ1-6	CSALPPGTIRGSPLHF	TGCAGTGCCCTACCACCGGGTACCATCCGGGGATCACCCCTCCACTTT
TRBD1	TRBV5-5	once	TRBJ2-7	CASSTGQGANEQYF	TGTGCCAGCAGCACGGGACAGGGGGCAAACGAGCAGTACTTC
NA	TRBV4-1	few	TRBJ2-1	CASSQVTYLEDNEQFF	TGCGCCAGCAGCCAAGTTACTTATCTAGAAGACAATGAGCAGTTCTTC
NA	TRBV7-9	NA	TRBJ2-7	CASSLGSIVEQYF	TGTGCCAGCAGCTTGGGCAGCATTGTCGAGCAGTACTTC
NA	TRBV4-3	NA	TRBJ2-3	CASSQDWRQSTDTQYF	TGCGCCAGCAGCCAAGATTGGAGACAGAGCACAGATACGCAGTATTTT
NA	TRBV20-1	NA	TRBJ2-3	CSASWAEEADTQYF	TGCAGTGCTAGTTGGGCGGAGGAGGCAGATACGCAGTATTTT
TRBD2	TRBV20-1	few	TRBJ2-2	CSARDPRLAGGHSNTGELFF	TGCAGTGCTAGAGACCCCCGCCTAGCGGGGGGACACTCGAACACCGGGGAGCTGTTTTTT
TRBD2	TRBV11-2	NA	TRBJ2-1	CASLRAGAYNEQFF	TGTGCCAGCTTAAGAGCGGGGGCCTACAATGAGCAGTTCTTC
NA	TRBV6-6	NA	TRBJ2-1	CASGLVANEQFF	TGTGCCAGCGGCCTCGTGGCCAATGAGCAGTTCTTC
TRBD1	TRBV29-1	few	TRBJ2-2	CSVSGTGGTFTGELFF	TGCAGCGTGTCCGGGACAGGGGGCACGTTCACCGGGGAGCTGTTTTTT
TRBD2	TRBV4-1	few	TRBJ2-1	CASSQDGRGGDDEQFF	TGCGCCAGCAGCCAAGATGGGCGGGGGGGCGACGATGAGCAGTTCTTC
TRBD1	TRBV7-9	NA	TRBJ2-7	CASSRAGQGAYEQYF	TGTGCCAGCAGCCGCGCGGGACAGGGGGCCTACGAGCAGTACTTC
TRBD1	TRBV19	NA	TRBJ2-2	CASSIEGTGGFRELFF	TGTGCCAGTAGTATAGAAGGGACAGGGGGCTTCCGGGAGCTGTTTTTT
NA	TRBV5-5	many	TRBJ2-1	CASSLAKRNEQFF	TGTGCCAGCAGCTTGGCAAAGAGGAATGAGCAGTTCTTC
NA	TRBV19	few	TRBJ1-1	CASRPSRTEAFF	TGTGCCAGTCGTCCGTCCCGCACTGAAGCTTTCTTT
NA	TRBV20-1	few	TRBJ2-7	CSARAVDSYEQYF	TGCAGTGCTAGAGCGGTGGACTCCTACGAGCAGTACTTC
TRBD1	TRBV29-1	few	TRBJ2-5	CSANRGETQYF	TGCAGCGCCAACAGGGGGGAGACCCAGTACTTC